This note documents a single T cell receptor beta chain sequence. This entry is derived from a study of PD-L1 blockade in urothelial cancer. The CDR3 has 15 residues. The germline CDR1 and CDR2 sequences are SGHRS and YFSETQ. The V and J ends lost 1 base and 5 bases respectively, with 12 bases between them. Each patient gave between 1 and 8 samples, pretreatment and on-treatment. Some clones are missing from TCRdb's copy, which holds only in-frame ones; the method was immunoSEQ multiplex PCR. The data show roughly 32,000 clones, 75% to 85% seen once. The V gene is TRBV5-1, the J gene TRBJ2-2; D gene ambiguous. This receptor was taken from a man aged 60 to 69 with urothelial cancer. Sequencing was performed on PBMCs, taken around atezolizumab (anti-PD-L1) treatment. CDR3 residues: CASSLSPSDTGELFF. The CDR3 DNA follows: TGCGCCAGCAGCTTGTCGCCCAGCGATACCGGGGAGCTGTTTTTT.